These 26 T cell receptor beta chains share one sample of origin, sequenced in a study of blood T cell repertoires in COVID-19. Sequenced by immunoSEQ multiplex PCR; TCRdb stores in-frame clones only, minus some. The sample includes 85,000 to 100,000 clones, 75% to 95% seen only once; the top ten take 1.7%. Sequencing was carried out using peripheral blood. The receptors were gathered from a man aged 55 to 70 with acute or convalescent COVID-19.

The J gene is TRBJ2-5, the V gene TRBV15; perhaps TRBD2 as D (7 bases). Deletions cut 1 base from V and 4 bases from J, with 22 bases between. The germline V gene has CDR1 LNHNV and CDR2 YYDKDF (reference sequence). The CDR3 contains 18 residues. The chain's CDR3 is CATSRVVAGAVGGETQYF. The CDR3 coding sequence is TGTGCCACCAGCAGAGTGGTGGCGGGGGCCGTGGGGGGAGAGACCCAGTACTTC.

The chain links TRBV3-1 (or the pseudogene TRBV3-2) to TRBJ2-5; weak D call: TRBD1 (6 bases). The V end was cut by 8 bases, the J end by 4 bases, with 17 bases between. The CDR3 has 14 amino acids. Germline values: CDR1 LGHDT, CDR2 YNNKEL (reference sequence). The CDR3 DNA reads TGTGCCAGCTCCAAGAGGGGGTCGGGAGAGACCCAGTACTTC. Translation gives CASSKRGSGETQYF.

The chain uses TRBV5-6 and TRBJ2-3; the match to TRBD2 covers 7 bases. The germline V gene has CDR1 SGHDT and CDR2 YYEEEE. The CDR3 totals 16 residues. J lost 6 bases, V lost 0 bases, and 10 bases had no gene match. The CDR3 is CASSLGHGGSEDTQYF. In DNA, the CDR3 is TGTGCCAGCAGCTTGGGACATGGCGGGAGCGAGGATACGCAGTATTTT.

The chain couples TRBV5-5 to TRBJ1-5, with D possibly TRBD1 on 5 matching bases. The CDR3 runs 14 residues. V gave up 4 bases and J gave up 5 bases, with 13 bases separating them. The germline CDR1 and CDR2 sequences are SGHKS and YYEKEE (reference sequence). CDR3 protein: CASSPTGAHQPQHF. DNA of the CDR3: TGTGCCAGCAGCCCCACAGGAGCCCATCAGCCCCAGCATTTT.

The gene calls are TRBV11-2 and TRBJ1-4; 7 bases line up with TRBD1. Germline CDR1 and CDR2: SGHAT and FQNNGV. V was clipped by 6 bases and J by 7 bases; unmatched bases: 8. CDR3 length equals 14 residues. CDR3 sequence reads: CASSQHRGFEKLFF. In DNA, the CDR3 is TGTGCCAGCAGTCAACACAGGGGATTTGAAAAACTGTTTTTT.

The chain carries TRBV20-1 and TRBJ1-1; D call uncertain. Germline loops: CDR1 DFQATT, CDR2 SNEGSKA (reference sequence). CDR3 length: 10 residues. Trimming removed 0 bases at V and 8 bases at J, with 4 bases between. The CDR3 reads CSARDREAFF. The DNA of the CDR3 is TGCAGTGCTAGAGACAGGGAAGCTTTCTTT.

The chain joins TRBV29-1 to TRBJ2-1; 11 bases line up with TRBD1. The CDR3 length is 13 residues. Unmatched junction bases numbered 4, after V lost 3 bases and J lost 9 bases. The germline gives CDR1 SQVTM, CDR2 ANQGSEA. CDR3 nucleotide sequence: TGCAGCGTTGACCGGACAGGGGGCAGTGAGCAGTTCTTC. This translates into CSVDRTGGSEQFF.

The V and J genes are TRBV28 and TRBJ2-3; 8 nucleotides align to TRBD1. Germline loops: CDR1 MDHEN, CDR2 SYDVKM. V shed 5 bases and J 3 bases; nucleotides not matched to a gene: 7. This CDR3 has 15 amino acids. The DNA of the CDR3 is TGTGCCAGCAGTAGCCCAGGGGGCGCGACAGATACGCAGTATTTT. Amino acid sequence: CASSSPGGATDTQYF. The full variable domain, in which reference TRBV28 and TRBJ2-3 provide the parts outside the CDR3, is DVKVTQSSRYLVKRTGEKVFLECVQDMDHENMFWYRQDPGLGLRLIYFSYDVKMKEKGDIPEGYSVSREKKERFSLILESASTNQTSMYLCASSSPGGATDTQYFGPGTRLTVL.

This clone was seen once. The chain joins TRBV19 to TRBJ1-1; a weak D match, TRBD1 (5 bases). This CDR3 region has 16 residues. From germline, CDR1 is LNHDA and CDR2 SQIVND (reference sequence). V lost 4 bases to trimming and J lost 2 bases, with 17 bases between them. As DNA, the CDR3 is TGTGCCAGTAGTAACCCGGGGAGGGGACCCAACACTGAAGCTTTCTTT. Protein: CASSNPGRGPNTEAFF.

This clone was counted only a few times. The chain carries TRBV2 and TRBJ1-1; possible D gene TRBD1, 6 bases. The CDR3 contains 14 residues. CDR1 SNHLY and CDR2 FYNNEI come from the germline V gene. V was cut by 8 bases and J by 5 bases, with 18 bases left in between. The CDR3 bases are TGTGCCAGCTCGATTGAGGGGGTTCGGACTGAAGCTTTCTTT. Translated, it gives CASSIEGVRTEAFF.

CDR3 nucleotides: TGCGCCAGCAGCCAAGATCTCTTACCCACCAGGGGATATGGCTACACCTTC. It encodes CASSQDLLPTRGYGYTF. V and J are TRBV4-1 and TRBJ1-2; possibly TRBD1 for D (6 bases). The CDR3 has 17 residues. The germline V gene encodes CDR1 MGHRA and CDR2 YSYEKL. The V and J ends lost 0 bases and 5 bases respectively, with 19 bases between them.

V and J are TRBV7-2 and TRBJ1-1; tentatively, D is TRBD1 (5 bases). The germline V gene encodes CDR1 SGHTA and CDR2 FQGNSA. This CDR3 spans 13 amino acids. Trimming took 5 bases from V and 3 from J, leaving 10 bases between them. CDR3 residues: CASSRGGDTEAFF. The CDR3 bases are TGTGCCAGCAGCCGCGGAGGGGACACTGAAGCTTTCTTT.

This clone was observed a few times. V and J are TRBV7-2 and TRBJ1-6; 7 nucleotides match TRBD1. Germline V CDR1 and CDR2: SGHTA, FQGNSA. The CDR3 totals 16 residues. The J segment lost 14 bases and the V segment lost 5 bases, leaving 18 bases of the junction unmatched. The CDR3 coding sequence is TGTGCCAGCAGCATCCAGACAGGGATGACCCTCGGAGCCCTCCACTTT. Translation: CASSIQTGMTLGALHF.

J is TRBJ2-7 and V is TRBV28, with TRBD1 matching over 9 bases. V trimming: 5 bases; J trimming: 12 bases; junction bases outside the gene matches: 11. The CDR3 spans 13 residues. The V gene's germline CDR1 is MDHEN and CDR2 SYDVKM. The CDR3 protein is CASSNYVGTGLYV. DNA for the CDR3: TGTGCCAGCAGTAACTATGTAGGGACAGGGCTGTACGTC.

The rearrangement uses TRBV7-2 and TRBJ1-5; TRBD1 might be the D (6 bases). The CDR3 contains 17 residues. The germline V gene has CDR1 SGHTA and CDR2 FQGNSA. Deletions cut 5 bases from V and 2 bases from J, with 19 bases between. CDR3 residues: CASSPGEGGHGNQPQHF. In nucleotides, the CDR3 is TGTGCCAGCAGCCCCGGGGAGGGGGGGCATGGCAATCAGCCCCAGCATTTT.

The chain joins TRBV5-6 to TRBJ1-6; D is perhaps TRBD1 (5 bases). The CDR3 is 13 amino acids. Germline CDR1 is SGHDT and CDR2 is YYEEEE. The V end was cut by 0 bases, the J end by 9 bases, with 7 bases between. The CDR3 nucleotides are TGTGCCAGCAGCTTGGAAAGGGGTTCACCCCTCCACTTT. Translation gives CASSLERGSPLHF.

This clone occurred a few times. The chain's CDR3 is CASSLTGEETQYF. For the CDR3, the DNA is TGCGCCAGCAGCTTGACGGGGGAAGAGACCCAGTACTTC. The chain has TRBV5-1 and TRBJ2-5; D is perhaps TRBD2 (6 bases). The germline V and J ends were trimmed by 1 base and 3 bases, with 7 bases remaining between them. Germline-derived CDR1 and CDR2 are SGHRS and YFSETQ. The CDR3 length is 13 residues. The full variable domain, rest sourced from reference TRBV5-1 and TRBJ2-5, is KAGVTQTPRYLIKTRGQQVTLSCSPISGHRSVSWYQQTPGQGLQFLFEYFSETQRNKGNFPGRFSGRQFSNSRSEMNVSTLELGDSALYLCASSLTGEETQYFGPGTRLLVL.

The chain recombines TRBV3-1 (or the pseudogene TRBV3-2) with TRBJ1-4; 11 bases agree with TRBD1. Trimming at V came to 5 bases and at J to 7 bases, leaving 3 bases not matched to a gene. CDR3 length equals 14 residues. Germline V lookup: CDR1 LGHDT, CDR2 YNNKEL (reference sequence). The CDR3 DNA reads TGTGCCAGCAGCGGACAGGGGGCGGGTGAAAAACTGTTTTTT. The encoded protein is CASSGQGAGEKLFF.

The chain uses TRBV30 and TRBJ1-5, with D maybe TRBD1 (6 bases). The CDR3 covers 15 residues. Germline V CDR1 and CDR2: GTSNPN, SVGIG (reference sequence). Trimming took off 2 bases at V and 4 bases at J, with 15 bases between the two ends. The CDR3: CAWSMNRARNQPQHF. The CDR3 bases are TGTGCCTGGAGTATGAACAGGGCCAGGAATCAGCCCCAGCATTTT.

This clone was detected only once. The chain carries TRBV6-5 and TRBJ1-2; 8 positions match TRBD1. With V trimmed by 6 bases and J by 7 bases, 13 bases remained unmatched. This CDR3 spans 15 amino acids. Germline loops: CDR1 MNHEY, CDR2 SVGAGI. In nucleotides, the CDR3 is TGTGCCAGCAGACGTACCCCAGACAGGGGTTCTGGCTACACCTTC. This sequence encodes CASRRTPDRGSGYTF.

This sequence joins TRBV19 and TRBJ1-2; D remains unclear. The CDR3 is 13 amino acids. CDR1 and CDR2 from the germline V gene are LNHDA and SQIVND (reference sequence). Trimming stripped 1 base from V and 4 bases from J, with 7 bases between. The CDR3 is CASSIGRGYGYTF. The CDR3 DNA sequence: TGTGCCAGTAGTATAGGTCGGGGCTATGGCTACACCTTC.

The rearrangement links TRBV19 to TRBJ1-1, with D tentatively TRBD1 (6 bases). The germline gives CDR1 LNHDA, CDR2 SQIVND (reference sequence). The germline V and J ends were trimmed by 5 bases and 5 bases, with 21 bases remaining between them. The CDR3 is made up of 16 amino acids. Here the CDR3 reads CASSPLGRGQGTEAFF. The CDR3 nucleotides read TGTGCCAGTAGTCCCCTGGGGCGGGGGCAGGGGACTGAAGCTTTCTTT.

This sequence joins TRBV19 and TRBJ1-2; 10 bases match TRBD1. Germline V gene sequence: CDR1 LNHDA, CDR2 SQIVND (reference sequence). J lost 5 bases, V lost 5 bases, and 14 bases had no gene match. There are 17 residues in the CDR3. DNA of the CDR3: TGTGCCAGTAGTTCATCGGGACAGGGGAAAGAGAATTATGGCTACACCTTC. Protein product: CASSSSGQGKENYGYTF.

V is TRBV6-5 and J is TRBJ1-4; D is unclear. V dropped 6 bases and J dropped 7 bases, with 12 bases sitting between them. Germline CDR1 and CDR2: MNHEY and SVGAGI. This CDR3 comprises 13 residues. CDR3 bases: TGTGCCAGCAGGAAGACTTCGGGTGAAAAACTGTTTTTT. This gives the protein CASRKTSGEKLFF.

CDR3 DNA: TGTGCTAGTGGTTTGGACGGGACAGGGGGCGAAAAACTGTTTTTT. Amino acid sequence: CASGLDGTGGEKLFF. V usage is TRBV12-5 and J usage is TRBJ1-4, with 12 bases that match TRBD1. Trimming at V came to 1 base and at J to 8 bases, leaving 2 bases not matched to a gene. The CDR3 extends over 15 amino acids. Germline CDR1 LGHNT, CDR2 FRNRAP. Combining the CDR3 with reference TRBV12-5 and TRBJ1-4 gives the whole variable domain DARVTQTPRHKVTEMGQEVTMRCQPILGHNTVFWYRQTMMQGLELLAYFRNRAPLDDSGMPKDRFSAEMPDATLATLKIQPSEPRDSAVYFCASGLDGTGGEKLFFGSGTQLSVL.

The chain couples TRBV7-7 to TRBJ2-5; D is perhaps TRBD1 (5 bases). Trimming pared 5 bases from V and 5 bases from J, leaving 12 bases between. There are 13 residues in the CDR3. CDR1 and CDR2 from the germline V gene are SSHAT and FNYEAQ (reference sequence). The CDR3 sequence is CASSHGAAETQYF. CDR3 in DNA: TGTGCCAGCAGCCATGGGGCCGCGGAGACCCAGTACTTC. The full variable domain, rest sourced from reference TRBV7-7 and TRBJ2-5, is GAGVSQSPRYKVTKRGQDVTLRCDPISSHATLYWYQQALGQGPEFLTYFNYEAQPDKSGLPSDRFSAERPEGSISTLTIQRTEQRDSAMYRCASSHGAAETQYFGPGTRLLVL.